This is a list of T cell receptor beta chains from one sample in a study of shared clonotypes between healthy human individuals. Sequencing used immunoSEQ multiplex PCR; TCRdb keeps in-frame clones, though not all of them. The sample lists about 2.3 million clones, more than 80% occurring once. The specimen sequenced was naive CD4+ T cells from PBMCs. The receptors were sampled from a man between 18 and 29 years old in good health. Some clones in this sample may be carry-over from other donors' samples. Each CDR3 is given without its conserved first and last residue. A D gene is named only where the DNA matches it firmly.

>TRBV7-9|14|TRBD1
ASSHNRGASVQPQH
>TRBV11-2|12|NA
ASSLVGGSYEQY
>TRBV11-1|10|TRBD2
ASSLPGLAVN
>TRBV19|12|NA
ASSRRHLNTEAF
>TRBV18|16|NA
ASSSQGTGKSSYNEQF
>TRBV10-3|10|NA
AISDPGTEAF
>TRBV7-2|14|TRBD1
ASSLGGQGSVYGYT
>TRBV5-4|13|TRBD2
ASSLDPGGQETQY
>TRBV6-5|12|NA
ASSYSGNTYEQY
>TRBV28|10|NA
ASSFSTDTQY
>TRBV5-1|14|NA
ASSLGRGGMNTEAF
>TRBV6-1|14|NA
ASSDVLRTSTDTQY
>TRBV5-1|14|TRBD1
ASSLARDSKGNEQF
>TRBV2|12|NA
ASSEATGTYEQY
>TRBV6-5|11|NA
ASRKNQAGGYT
>TRBV10-3|14|TRBD2
AIGRTSGGTTDTQY
>TRBV5-1|12|TRBD2
ASSGRTSGNEQF
>TRBV5-6|14|TRBD1
ASSGAGTGAYNEQF
>TRBV5-6|12|NA
ASRFTGSTYEQY
>TRBV6-5|11|NA
ASSYSPPSEAF